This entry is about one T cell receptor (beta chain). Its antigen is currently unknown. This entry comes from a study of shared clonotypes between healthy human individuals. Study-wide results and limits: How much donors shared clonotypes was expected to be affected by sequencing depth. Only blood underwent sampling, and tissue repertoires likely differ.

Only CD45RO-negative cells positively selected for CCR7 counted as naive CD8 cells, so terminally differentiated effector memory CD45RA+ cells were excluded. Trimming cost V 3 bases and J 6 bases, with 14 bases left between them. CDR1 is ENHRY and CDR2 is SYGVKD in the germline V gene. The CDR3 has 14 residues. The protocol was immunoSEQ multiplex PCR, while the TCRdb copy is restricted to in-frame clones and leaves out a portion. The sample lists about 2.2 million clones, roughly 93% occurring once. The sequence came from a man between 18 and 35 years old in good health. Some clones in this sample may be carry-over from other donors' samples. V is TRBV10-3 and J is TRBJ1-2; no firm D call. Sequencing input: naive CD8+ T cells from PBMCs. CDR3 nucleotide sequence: TGTGCCATCAGTGAAGCGGGGAGGGTTCATGGCTACACCTTC. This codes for CAISEAGRVHGYTF.